Included here is one T cell receptor (beta chain) sequence, with context. The antigen is unknown. This entry belongs to a study of cytomegalovirus exposure and HLA in healthy donors. Whole-study findings and limits: The study designated 150 to 200 TCR beta chains cytomegalovirus-associated.

The germline V gene has CDR1 SGHVS and CDR2 FQNEAQ. CDR3 length: 14 residues. The ends were cut back, 4 bases at V and 6 bases at J, with 15 bases in the middle. Primers for the PCR totalled 60 Vbeta and 13 Jbeta. Original handling: The count from a later analysis was about 80 million unique TCR beta chains, approximately 9.9 million of them shared. Sequencing was performed with immunoSEQ multiplex PCR; in TCRdb, only in-frame clones are kept and a portion is missing. That table gives V, J and clone size, and the DNA gave D and trimming. The data show 55,000 to 65,000 clones, and the top ten clones hold approximately 4%.

This chain joins TRBV7-8 and TRBJ1-1; D remains ambiguous. Sequenced input: PBMCs. This sequence was found in a woman in her late teens or twenties in good health and CMV-seronegative. As DNA, the CDR3 is TGTGCCAGCAGCTCCCTATTGGTGAGCGCTGAAGCTTTCTTT. This gives the protein CASSSLLVSAEAFF.